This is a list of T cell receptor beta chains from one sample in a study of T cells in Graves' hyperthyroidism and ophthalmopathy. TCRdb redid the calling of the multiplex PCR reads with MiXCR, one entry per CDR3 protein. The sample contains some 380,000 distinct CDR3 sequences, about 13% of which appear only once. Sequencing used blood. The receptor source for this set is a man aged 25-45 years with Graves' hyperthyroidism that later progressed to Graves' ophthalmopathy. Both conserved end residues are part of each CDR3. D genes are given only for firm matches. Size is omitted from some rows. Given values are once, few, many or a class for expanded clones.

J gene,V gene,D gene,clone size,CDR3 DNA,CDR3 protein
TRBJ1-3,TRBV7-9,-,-,TGTGCCAGCAGCAGGAGGAGGGGAAACACCATATATTTT,CASSRRRGNTIYF
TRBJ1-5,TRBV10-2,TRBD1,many,TGCGCCAGCAGCCTCGGGACAGGAGGGGATCAGCCCCAGCATTTT,CASSLGTGGDQPQHF
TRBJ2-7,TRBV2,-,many,TGTGCCAGCAGTGCCAGGGGAGCGAACTCCTACGAGCAGTACTTC,CASSARGANSYEQYF
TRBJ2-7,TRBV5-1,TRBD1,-,TGCGCCAGCAGCCCGGGGACAGGGTCTCGGTACGAGCAGTACTTC,CASSPGTGSRYEQYF
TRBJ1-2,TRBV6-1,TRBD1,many,TGTGCCAGCAGAACGACAGGGGTGGATGGCTACACCTTC,CASRTTGVDGYTF
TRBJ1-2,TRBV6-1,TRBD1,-,TGTGCCAGCAGTGAGGAACAGGGGGCCTGGGCTTATGATGGCTACACCTTC,CASSEEQGAWAYDGYTF
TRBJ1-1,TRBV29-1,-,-,TGCATCGAGATGAACACTGAAGCTTTCTTT,CIEMNTEAFF
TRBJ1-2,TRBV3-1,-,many,TGTGCCAGCAGCGACGACAGCCTCTATGGCTACACCTTC,CASSDDSLYGYTF
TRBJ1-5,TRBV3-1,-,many,TGTGCCAGCAGCCAAACCCTTAATCAGCCCCAGCATTTT,CASSQTLNQPQHF
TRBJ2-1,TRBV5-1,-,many,TGCGCCAGCAGCTTGTTCGGGGATTCCTACAATGAGCAGTTCTTC,CASSLFGDSYNEQFF
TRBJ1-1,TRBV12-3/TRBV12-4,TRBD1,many,TGTGCCAGCAGCCTTCAACAGGGGATGAACACTGAAGCTTTCTTT,CASSLQQGMNTEAFF
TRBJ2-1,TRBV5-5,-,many,TGTGCCAGCAGTTCCCCGGGCAGGGACGTTGGTGAGCAGTTCTTC,CASSSPGRDVGEQFF
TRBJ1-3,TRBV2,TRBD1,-,TGTGCCAGCAGCCGGGACAGGGGAAATGGAAACACCATATATTTT,CASSRDRGNGNTIYF
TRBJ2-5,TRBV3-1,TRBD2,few,TGTGCCAGCAGCCAAGGATCCGTCGCGGGGGGACATCAAGAGACCCAGTACTTC,CASSQGSVAGGHQETQYF
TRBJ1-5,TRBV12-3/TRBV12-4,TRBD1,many,TGTGCCAGCAGTCGAGACAGGGGGCACACTCAGCCCCAGCATTTT,CASSRDRGHTQPQHF
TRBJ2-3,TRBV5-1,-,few,TGCGCCAGCACTCCGGTGGATCAAGATACGCAGTATTTT,CASTPVDQDTQYF
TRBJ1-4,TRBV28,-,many,TGTGCCAGCAGGGGTACAGTAGTAAGCGAAAAACTGTTTTTT,CASRGTVVSEKLFF
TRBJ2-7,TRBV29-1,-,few,TGCAGCGCGAAACCGGACGGCTACGAGCAGTACTTC,CSAKPDGYEQYF
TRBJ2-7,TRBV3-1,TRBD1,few,TGTGCCAGCAACACTCCGGGACAGGGGATCTACGAGCAGTACTTC,CASNTPGQGIYEQYF
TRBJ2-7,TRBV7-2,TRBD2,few,TGTGCCAGCAGCTTACACATGGGGACTACCGCACTCTACGAGCAGTACTTC,CASSLHMGTTALYEQYF
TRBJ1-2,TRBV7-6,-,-,TGTGCCAGCAGCCCCATGGGGGCAGGGTTTAGGAACTATGGCTACACCTTC,CASSPMGAGFRNYGYTF
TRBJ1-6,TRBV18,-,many,TGTGCCAGCTCACCACCGAGCCAGGGATTGGATTCACCCCTCCACTTT,CASSPPSQGLDSPLHF
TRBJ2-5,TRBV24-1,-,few,TGTGCCACCAGTGAGGGGTTTGGGGAGACCCAGTACTTC,CATSEGFGETQYF
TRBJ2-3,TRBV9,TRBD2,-,TGTGCCAGCAGCCTCGGGACTAGCGGGGGGGTCACAGATACGCAGTATTTT,CASSLGTSGGVTDTQYF
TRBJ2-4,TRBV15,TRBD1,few,TGTGCCACCAGCCATCGCAGGGGGCTCGACAGCAAAAACATTCAGTACTTC,CATSHRRGLDSKNIQYF
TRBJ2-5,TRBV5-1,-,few,TGCGCCAGCAGCTCATCGGGGGTCGGGGAGACCCAGTACTTC,CASSSSGVGETQYF
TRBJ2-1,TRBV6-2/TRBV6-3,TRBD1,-,TGTGCCAGCAGTTACCCTACGACGACAGGGAACAATGAGCAGTTCTTC,CASSYPTTTGNNEQFF
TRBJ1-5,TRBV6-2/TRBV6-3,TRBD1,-,TGTGCCAGCAGATCCGGGACAGGGGCCAATCAGCCCCAGCATTTT,CASRSGTGANQPQHF
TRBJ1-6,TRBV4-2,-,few,TGTGCCAGCAGCCAAGAGTCGCAGGGGAGCCGTTCACCCCTCCACTTT,CASSQESQGSRSPLHF
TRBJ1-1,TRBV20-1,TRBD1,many,TGCAGTGCTAGAGATCTATCCAGGGGGGCTCAAGCTTTCTTT,CSARDLSRGAQAFF
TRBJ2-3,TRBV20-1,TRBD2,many,TGCAGTGCTAGTACCCCCCTACTAGCGGGGGCTCCCCAGGGGGTGCAGTATTTT,CSASTPLLAGAPQGVQYF
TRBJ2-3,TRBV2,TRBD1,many,TGTGCCAGCAGTGACCACGGCAGGGGGTGGACAGATACGCAGTATTTT,CASSDHGRGWTDTQYF
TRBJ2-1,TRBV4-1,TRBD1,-,TGCGCCAGCAGCCAAGGGGGACAGGGGTGGCCCTACAATGAGCAGTTCTTC,CASSQGGQGWPYNEQFF
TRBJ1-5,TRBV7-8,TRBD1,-,TGTGCCAGCAGCCAATATGGGGGGGACAGTTCTCAGCCCCAGCATTTT,CASSQYGGDSSQPQHF
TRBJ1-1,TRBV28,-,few,TGTGCCAGCAGTTTTTACGCAGGGATGAACACTGAAGCTTTCTTT,CASSFYAGMNTEAFF
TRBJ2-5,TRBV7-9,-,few,TGTGCCAGCAGCTTGGAGGGTTGGGAGACCCAGCACTTC,CASSLEGWETQHF
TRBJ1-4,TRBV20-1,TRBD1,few,TGCAGTGCTAGAGATTGGCGACAGGGTAATGAAAAACTGTTTTTT,CSARDWRQGNEKLFF
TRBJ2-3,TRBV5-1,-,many,TGCGCCAGCAGCTGGAACCGCGGGACTCCCACAGATACGCAGTATTTT,CASSWNRGTPTDTQYF
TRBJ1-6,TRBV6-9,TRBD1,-,TGTGTCAGCAGTTACGAGACAGGGGGCTATTCACCCCTCCACTTT,CVSSYETGGYSPLHF
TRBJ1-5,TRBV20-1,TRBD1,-,TGCAGTGTCAGCAGGGGGGGCAGCAATCAGCCCCAGCATTTT,CSVSRGGSNQPQHF
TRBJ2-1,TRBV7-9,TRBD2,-,TGTGCCAGCAGCATACTAGCGGGGGACTACAATGAGCAGTTCTTC,CASSILAGDYNEQFF
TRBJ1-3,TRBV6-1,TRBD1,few,TGTGCCAGCAGCCTTGGGACAGCCTCCTCTGGAAACACCATATATTTT,CASSLGTASSGNTIYF
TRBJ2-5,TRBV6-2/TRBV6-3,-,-,TGTGCCACCACTGGGGACGGATTGGGGACCCAGTACTTC,CATTGDGLGTQYF
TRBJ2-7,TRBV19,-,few,TGTGCCAGTAGCTCAGACGGGACCTTCTACGAGCAGTACTTC,CASSSDGTFYEQYF
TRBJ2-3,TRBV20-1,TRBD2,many,TGCAGTGCAACCAGACTAGCGCCGAGCACAGATACGCAGTATTTT,CSATRLAPSTDTQYF
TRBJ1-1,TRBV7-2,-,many,TGTGCCAGCAGCTTAGGAAGGGGCAGGGAAGAAACTGAAGCTTTCTTT,CASSLGRGREETEAFF
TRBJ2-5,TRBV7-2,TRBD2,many,TGTGCCAGCAGCCGAACTAGCGCCTCGGGTCAGACCCAGTACTTC,CASSRTSASGQTQYF